The 17 T cell receptor beta chains given below trace back to one sample, sequenced in a study of blood T cell repertoires in COVID-19. Profiled with immunoSEQ multiplex PCR; TCRdb holds only in-frame clones, not every one. This table holds approximately 65,000 clones, 88% found once. Sequenced sample: peripheral blood. The receptors originated from a human donor in a cohort sampled during active COVID-19.

In its sample, this clone was seen once. This rearrangement joins TRBV29-1 to TRBJ2-2, with TRBD1 matching over 9 bases. V lost 6 bases to trimming and J lost 6 bases; unmatched junction nucleotides: 2. The CDR3 totals 12 residues. The germline CDR1 and CDR2 sequences are SQVTM and ANQGSEA. The CDR3 reads CSVRQGAGELFF. The CDR3 DNA is TGCAGCGTACGACAGGGGGCCGGGGAGCTGTTTTTT.

The chain carries TRBV6-5 and TRBJ2-2; 7 bases agree with TRBD2. V was pared by 8 bases and J by 4 bases, with 10 bases of the junction left unmatched. Germline V gene data show CDR1 as MNHEY and CDR2 as SVGAGI. The CDR3 runs 15 residues. Written as DNA, the CDR3 is TGTGCCAGCCGGGTCGTGGGGGGGGGCACCGGGGAGCTGTTTTTT. It specifies CASRVVGGGTGELFF.

The genes are TRBV3-1 (or the pseudogene TRBV3-2) and TRBJ2-1; D is unresolved. Germline V gene sequence: CDR1 LGHDT, CDR2 YNNKEL (reference sequence). V lost 2 bases and J 9 bases, leaving 8 bases between the germline ends. The CDR3 is 12 residues long. The chain's CDR3 is CASSQYIGEQFF. CDR3 DNA sequence: TGTGCCAGCAGCCAATATATCGGTGAGCAGTTCTTC.

The chain joins TRBV6-5 to TRBJ1-1, with 9 positions matching TRBD1. CDR3 size: 11 residues. The ends lost 7 bases at V and 11 bases at J; junction bases unmatched: 5. In germline, CDR1 is MNHEY, CDR2 SVGAGI. The CDR3 is CASTGTGRAFF. The CDR3 region has the DNA TGTGCCAGCACCGGGACAGGGAGGGCTTTCTTT.

The rearrangement uses TRBV6-5 and TRBJ2-2, with TRBD1 matching 8 bases. CDR3 length: 14 residues. V was pared by 2 bases and J by 11 bases, with 7 bases of the junction left unmatched. Per the germline V gene, CDR1 is MNHEY and CDR2 is SVGAGI. The CDR3 nucleotides are TGTGCCAGCAGTTACGAGGGAACAGGGGGAGAGCTGTTTTTT. It encodes CASSYEGTGGELFF.

As to this clone: This specimen includes other DNA sequences encoding the same CDR3. CDR3 region: CASSVGLAGGRETQYF. In nucleotides, the CDR3 is TGTGCCAGCAGCGTAGGACTAGCGGGGGGGCGAGAGACCCAGTACTTC. The chain has TRBV7-2 and TRBJ2-5; 15 bases agree with TRBD2. The CDR3 is 16 residues long. With V trimmed by 5 bases and J by 4 bases, 5 bases remained unmatched. The germline V gene has CDR1 SGHTA and CDR2 FQGNSA.

This sequence joins TRBV28 and TRBJ1-4, with D maybe TRBD1 (5 bases). The CDR3 contains 14 residues. Per the germline V gene, CDR1 is MDHEN and CDR2 is SYDVKM. The V gene lost 8 bases and the J gene lost 7 bases, with 17 bases spanning the gap. The chain's CDR3 is CASGAGGTGEKLFF. CDR3 in DNA: TGTGCCAGCGGCGCCGGGGGAACGGGTGAAAAACTGTTTTTT.

To note about this clone: One end of the junction fails to match germline, which may point to a read error. V is TRBV5-4 and J is TRBJ1-2, with TRBD1 as a possible D gene (5 bases). CDR1 and CDR2 from the germline V gene are SGHNT and YYREEE (reference sequence). The CDR3 runs to 12 residues. CDR3 sequence reads: CASSLAGQGRAF. DNA of the CDR3: TGTGCCAGCAGCTTGGCCGGGCAGGGTCGAGCCTTC.

This clone was found many times. This chain joins TRBV28 and TRBJ2-5, with 7 positions matching TRBD1. V shed 5 bases, J shed 1 base, and the junction held 13 bases outside the gene matches. The length of the CDR3 is 17 residues. In germline, CDR1 is MDHEN, CDR2 SYDVKM. As DNA, the CDR3 is TGTGCCAGCAGTACCCGGACAGGAGGATATCTCCAAGAGACCCAGTACTTC. Amino acids: CASSTRTGGYLQETQYF.

The J gene is TRBJ2-7, the V gene TRBV7-2; no reliable D call. The V gene's germline CDR1 is SGHTA and CDR2 FQGNSA. The CDR3 contains 13 residues. V gave up 3 bases and J gave up 0 bases, with 6 bases separating them. CDR3 amino acids: CASSLSSSYEQYF. CDR3 DNA: TGTGCCAGCAGCTTGTCTAGCTCCTACGAGCAGTACTTC.

This chain connects TRBV18 to TRBJ1-4; D possibly corresponds to TRBD1 (6 bases). This CDR3 spans 15 amino acids. Germline CDR1 KGHSH, CDR2 LQKENI. Trimming took 3 bases from V and 3 from J, leaving 11 bases between them. The CDR3, as DNA: TGTGCCAGCTCACCCCCGGGACAAGCTAATGAAAAACTGTTTTTT. It specifies CASSPPGQANEKLFF.

The sample holds many counts of this clone. This chain links TRBV5-1 with TRBJ2-3; D call uncertain. Trimming pared 1 base from V and 5 bases from J, leaving 5 bases between. CDR1 is SGHRS and CDR2 is YFSETQ in the germline V gene. The CDR3 consists of 12 residues. The CDR3 region is CASSLRGDTQYF. The CDR3 DNA sequence: TGCGCCAGCAGCTTGCGCGGAGATACGCAGTATTTT.

The chain recombines TRBV15 with TRBJ2-5, with a possible D match to TRBD2 (5 bases). This CDR3 comprises 12 residues. The germline CDR1 and CDR2 sequences are LNHNV and YYDKDF (reference sequence). The V and J ends lost 3 bases and 3 bases respectively, with 5 bases between them. The CDR3 region has the DNA TGTGCCACCAGCAGCGGGAAAGAGACCCAGTACTTC. Its protein product is CATSSGKETQYF.

The gene calls are TRBV19 and TRBJ1-5; maybe TRBD1 (6 bases). The V gene's germline CDR1 is LNHDA and CDR2 SQIVND (reference sequence). This CDR3 is built from 14 residues. Trimming removed 4 bases from V and 10 bases from J, with 17 bases in between. The CDR3 sequence: CASSTQGDYFPQHF. In DNA form, the CDR3 reads TGTGCCAGTAGTACACAGGGCGACTATTTTCCCCAGCATTTT. The full variable domain, its missing parts supplied by reference TRBV19 and TRBJ1-5, is DGGITQSPKYLFRKEGQNVTLSCEQNLNHDAMYWYRQDPGQGLRLIYYSQIVNDFQKGDIAEGYSVSREKKESFPLTVTSAQKNPTAFYLCASSTQGDYFPQHFGDGTRLSIL.

V usage is TRBV6-1 and J usage is TRBJ1-2; D ambiguous. The length of the CDR3 is 16 residues. From germline, CDR1 is MNHNS and CDR2 SASEGT. The V gene lost 2 bases and the J gene lost 0 bases, with 13 bases spanning the gap. Here the CDR3 reads CASSEQSRITNYGYTF. The CDR3 DNA follows: TGTGCCAGCAGTGAACAGAGCAGGATCACTAACTATGGCTACACCTTC.

This sequence joins TRBV7-2 and TRBJ2-7; 7 nucleotides match TRBD1. The CDR3 is made up of 15 amino acids. With 5 bases clipped from V and 0 bases from J, the junction kept 7 bases outside the gene matches. The V gene's germline CDR1 is SGHTA and CDR2 FQGNSA. Here the CDR3 DNA reads TGTGCCAGCAGCCCGGGACAGCCGAGCTCCTACGAGCAGTACTTC. Its translation is CASSPGQPSSYEQYF.

This clone was detected once. The chain employs TRBV18 and TRBJ2-7; 8 bases fit TRBD1. The V and J ends lost 3 bases and 13 bases, in that order; junction bases with no gene match: 11. Germline assignment: CDR1 KGHSH and CDR2 LQKENI. The CDR3 consists of 13 residues. As DNA, the CDR3 is TGTGCCAGCTCACCCACGGGACAGGAGCAGATCTACTTC. Encoded protein: CASSPTGQEQIYF. Drawing the rest from reference TRBV18 and TRBJ2-7, the complete variable domain is NAGVMQNPRHLVRRRGQEARLRCSPMKGHSHVYWYRQLPEEGLKFMVYLQKENIIDESGMPKERFSAEFPKEGPSILRIQQVVRGDSAAYFCASSPTGQEQIYFGPGTRLTVT.